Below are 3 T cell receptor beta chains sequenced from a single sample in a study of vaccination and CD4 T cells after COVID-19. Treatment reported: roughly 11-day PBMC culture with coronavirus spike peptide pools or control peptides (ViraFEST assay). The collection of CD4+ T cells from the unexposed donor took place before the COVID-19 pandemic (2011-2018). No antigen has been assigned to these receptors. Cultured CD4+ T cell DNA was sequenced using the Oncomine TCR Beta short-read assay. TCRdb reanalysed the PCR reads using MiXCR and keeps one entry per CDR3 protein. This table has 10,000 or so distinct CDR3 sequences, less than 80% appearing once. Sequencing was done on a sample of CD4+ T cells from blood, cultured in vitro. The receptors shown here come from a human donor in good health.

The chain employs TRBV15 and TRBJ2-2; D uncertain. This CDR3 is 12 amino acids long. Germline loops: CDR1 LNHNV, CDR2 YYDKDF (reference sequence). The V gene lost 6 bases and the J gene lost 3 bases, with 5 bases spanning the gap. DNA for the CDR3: TGTGCCACCAGTATCGACACCGGGGAGCTGTTTTTT. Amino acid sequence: CATSIDTGELFF.

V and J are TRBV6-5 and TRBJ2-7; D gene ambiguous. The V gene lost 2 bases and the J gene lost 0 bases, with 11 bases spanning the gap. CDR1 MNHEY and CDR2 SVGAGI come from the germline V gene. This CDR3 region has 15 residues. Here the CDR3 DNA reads TGTGCCAGCAGTTACGCAGGACCAAACTCCTACGAGCAGTACTTC. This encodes CASSYAGPNSYEQYF.

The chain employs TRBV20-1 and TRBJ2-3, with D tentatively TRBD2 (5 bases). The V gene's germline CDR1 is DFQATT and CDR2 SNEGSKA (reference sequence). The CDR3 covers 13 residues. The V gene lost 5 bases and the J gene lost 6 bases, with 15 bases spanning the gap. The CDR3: CSAPRTAWDTQYF. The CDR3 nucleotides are TGCAGTGCTCCCCGGACTGCCTGGGATACGCAGTATTTT.